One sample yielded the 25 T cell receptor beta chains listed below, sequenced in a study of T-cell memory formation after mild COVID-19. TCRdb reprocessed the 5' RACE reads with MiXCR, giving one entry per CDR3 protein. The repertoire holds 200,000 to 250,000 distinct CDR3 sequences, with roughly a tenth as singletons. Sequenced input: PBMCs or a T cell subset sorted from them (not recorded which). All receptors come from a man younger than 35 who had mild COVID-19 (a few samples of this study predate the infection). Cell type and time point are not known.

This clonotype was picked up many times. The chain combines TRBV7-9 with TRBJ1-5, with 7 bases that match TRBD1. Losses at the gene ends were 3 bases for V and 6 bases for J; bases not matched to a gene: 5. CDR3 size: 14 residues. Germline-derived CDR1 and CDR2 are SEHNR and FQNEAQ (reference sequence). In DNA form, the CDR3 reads TGTGCCAGCAGCTTGGGGCAGGGGGGTCAGCCCCAGCATTTT. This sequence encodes CASSLGQGGQPQHF.

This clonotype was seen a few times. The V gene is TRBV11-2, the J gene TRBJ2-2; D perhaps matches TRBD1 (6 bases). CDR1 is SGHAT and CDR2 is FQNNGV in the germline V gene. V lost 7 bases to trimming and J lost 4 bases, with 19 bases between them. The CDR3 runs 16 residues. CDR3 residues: CASKSRGHPSTGELFF. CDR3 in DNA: TGTGCCAGCAAATCACGGGGACACCCGAGCACCGGGGAGCTGTTTTTT.

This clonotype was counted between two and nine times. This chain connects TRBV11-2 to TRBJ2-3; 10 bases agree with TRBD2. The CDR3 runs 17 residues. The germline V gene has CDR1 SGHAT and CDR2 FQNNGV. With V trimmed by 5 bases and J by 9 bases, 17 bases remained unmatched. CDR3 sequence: CASSPLVGSGGWGTQYF. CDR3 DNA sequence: TGTGCCAGCAGCCCCCTAGTGGGTAGCGGGGGGTGGGGCACGCAGTATTTT.

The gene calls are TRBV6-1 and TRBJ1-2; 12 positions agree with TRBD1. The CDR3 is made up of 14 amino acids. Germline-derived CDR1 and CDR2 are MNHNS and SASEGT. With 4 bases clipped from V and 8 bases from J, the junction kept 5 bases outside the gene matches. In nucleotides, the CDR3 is TGTGCCAGCAGTGTGGGACAGGGGGCGGGCGGCTACACCTTC. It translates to CASSVGQGAGGYTF.

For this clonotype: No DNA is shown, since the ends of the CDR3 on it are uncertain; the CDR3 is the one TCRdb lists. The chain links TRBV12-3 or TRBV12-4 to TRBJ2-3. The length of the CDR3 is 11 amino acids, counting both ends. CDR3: CASILGDTQYF.

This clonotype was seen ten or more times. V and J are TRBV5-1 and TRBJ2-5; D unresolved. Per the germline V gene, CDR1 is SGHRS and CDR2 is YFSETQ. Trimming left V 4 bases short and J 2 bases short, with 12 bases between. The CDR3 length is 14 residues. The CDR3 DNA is TGCGCCAGCAGCCCGGGCCAAGATCAAGAGACCCAGTACTTC. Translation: CASSPGQDQETQYF.

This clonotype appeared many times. This CDR3 is CASSHRDTDPNSPLHF. CDR3 nucleotides: TGCGCCAGCAGCCACCGAGACACCGACCCTAATTCACCCCTCCACTTT. The genes are TRBV4-1 and TRBJ1-6; no reliable D call. The V end lost 3 bases, the J end lost 6 bases, and 15 bases lay between the germline ends. The CDR3 runs to 16 residues. CDR1 and CDR2 (germline): MGHRA, YSYEKL.

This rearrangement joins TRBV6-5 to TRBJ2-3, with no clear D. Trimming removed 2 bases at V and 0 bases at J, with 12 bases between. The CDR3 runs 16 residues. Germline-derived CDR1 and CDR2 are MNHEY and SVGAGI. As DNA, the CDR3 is TGTGCCAGCAGTTACGGCAGCCTACGGAGCACAGATACGCAGTATTTT. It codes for CASSYGSLRSTDTQYF.

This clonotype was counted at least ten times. The CDR3 protein is CASSLERGTEAFF. DNA of the CDR3: TGTGCCAGCAGCTTGGAGAGGGGCACTGAAGCTTTCTTT. This rearrangement joins TRBV5-6 to TRBJ1-1; weak D call: TRBD1 (5 bases). CDR1 is SGHDT and CDR2 is YYEEEE in the germline V gene. The length of the CDR3 is 13 residues. Trimming pared 0 bases from V and 4 bases from J, leaving 7 bases between.

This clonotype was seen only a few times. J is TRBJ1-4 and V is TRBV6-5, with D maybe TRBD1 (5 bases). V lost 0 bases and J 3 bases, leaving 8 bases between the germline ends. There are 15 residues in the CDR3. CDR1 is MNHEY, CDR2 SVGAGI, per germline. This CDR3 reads CASSYSKGANEKLFF. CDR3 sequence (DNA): TGTGCCAGCAGTTACTCGAAAGGGGCTAATGAAAAACTGTTTTTT.

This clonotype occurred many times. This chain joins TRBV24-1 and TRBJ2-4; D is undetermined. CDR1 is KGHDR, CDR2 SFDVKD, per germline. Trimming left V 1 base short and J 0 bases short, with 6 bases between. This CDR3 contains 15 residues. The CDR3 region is CATSDFTVAKNIQYF. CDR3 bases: TGTGCCACCAGTGATTTTACAGTAGCCAAAAACATTCAGTACTTC.

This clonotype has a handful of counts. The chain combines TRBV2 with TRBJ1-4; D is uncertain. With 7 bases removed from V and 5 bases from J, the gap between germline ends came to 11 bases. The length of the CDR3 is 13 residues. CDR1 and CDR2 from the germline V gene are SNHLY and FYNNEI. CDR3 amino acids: CASMPSHNEKLFF. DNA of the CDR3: TGTGCCAGCATGCCAAGCCACAATGAAAAACTGTTTTTT. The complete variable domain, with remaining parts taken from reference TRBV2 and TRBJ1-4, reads EPEVTQTPSHQVTQMGQEVILRCVPISNHLYFYWYRQILGQKVEFLVSFYNNEISEKSEIFDDQFSVERPDGSNFTLKIRSTKLEDSAMYFCASMPSHNEKLFFGSGTQLSVL.

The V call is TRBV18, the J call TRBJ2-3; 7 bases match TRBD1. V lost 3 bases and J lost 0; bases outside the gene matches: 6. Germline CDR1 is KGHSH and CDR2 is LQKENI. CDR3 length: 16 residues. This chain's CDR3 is CASSPTTGWSTDTQYF. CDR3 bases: TGTGCCAGCTCACCCACGACAGGGTGGAGCACAGATACGCAGTATTTT.

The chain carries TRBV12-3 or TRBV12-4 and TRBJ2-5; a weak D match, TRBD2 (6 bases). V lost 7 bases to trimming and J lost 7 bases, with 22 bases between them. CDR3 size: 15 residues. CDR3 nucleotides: TGTGCCAGCACCGAACTCCGGGACTCTCCGGGGACCCAGTACTTC. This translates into CASTELRDSPGTQYF.

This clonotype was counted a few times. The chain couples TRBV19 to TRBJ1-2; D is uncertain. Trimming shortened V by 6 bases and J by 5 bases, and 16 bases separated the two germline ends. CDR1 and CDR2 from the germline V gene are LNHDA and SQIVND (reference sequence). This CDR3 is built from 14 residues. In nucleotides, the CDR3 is TGTGCCAGTAGAAGGACGGCAGGATTATATGGCTACACCTTC. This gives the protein CASRRTAGLYGYTF. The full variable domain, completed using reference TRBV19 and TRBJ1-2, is DGGITQSPKYLFRKEGQNVTLSCEQNLNHDAMYWYRQDPGQGLRLIYYSQIVNDFQKGDIAEGYSVSREKKESFPLTVTSAQKNPTAFYLCASRRTAGLYGYTFGSGTRLTVV.

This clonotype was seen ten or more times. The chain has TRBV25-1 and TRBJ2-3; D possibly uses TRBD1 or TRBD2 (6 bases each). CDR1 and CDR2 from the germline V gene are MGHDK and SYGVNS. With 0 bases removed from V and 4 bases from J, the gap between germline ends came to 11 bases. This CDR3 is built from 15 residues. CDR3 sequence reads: CASSEYAGEADTQYF. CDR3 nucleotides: TGTGCCAGCAGTGAATATGCAGGGGAGGCAGATACGCAGTATTTT. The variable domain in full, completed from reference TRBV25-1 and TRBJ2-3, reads EADIYQTPRYLVIGTGKKITLECSQTMGHDKMYWYQQDPGMELHLIHYSYGVNSTEKGDLSSESTVSRIRTEHFPLTLESARPSHTSQYLCASSEYAGEADTQYFGPGTRLTVL.

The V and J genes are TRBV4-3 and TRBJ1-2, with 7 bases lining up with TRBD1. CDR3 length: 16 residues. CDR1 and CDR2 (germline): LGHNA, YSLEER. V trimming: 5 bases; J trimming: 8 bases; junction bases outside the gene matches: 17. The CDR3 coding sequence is TGCGCCAGCAGCGCCGGAGGGGGGGGGACAGAGAGGGGCTACACCTTC. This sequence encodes CASSAGGGGTERGYTF.

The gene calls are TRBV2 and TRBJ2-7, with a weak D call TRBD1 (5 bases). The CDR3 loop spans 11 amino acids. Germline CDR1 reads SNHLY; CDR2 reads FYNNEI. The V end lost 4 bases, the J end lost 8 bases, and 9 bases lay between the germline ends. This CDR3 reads CASSADKQQYV. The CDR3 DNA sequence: TGTGCCAGCAGTGCGGACAAGCAGCAGTACGTC.

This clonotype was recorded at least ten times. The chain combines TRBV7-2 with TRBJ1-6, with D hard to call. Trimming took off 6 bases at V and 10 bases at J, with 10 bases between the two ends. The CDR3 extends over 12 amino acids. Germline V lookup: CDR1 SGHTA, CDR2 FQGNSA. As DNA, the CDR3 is TGTGCCAGCAGAGCGCAAGGGTCACCCCTCCACTTT. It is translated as CASRAQGSPLHF.

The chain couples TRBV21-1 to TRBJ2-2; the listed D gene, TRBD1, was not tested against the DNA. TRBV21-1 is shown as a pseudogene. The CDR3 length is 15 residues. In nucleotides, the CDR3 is TGTGCCAGCAGCATGAGGGGGCACAACACCGGGGAGCTGTTTTTT. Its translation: CASSMRGHNTGELFF.

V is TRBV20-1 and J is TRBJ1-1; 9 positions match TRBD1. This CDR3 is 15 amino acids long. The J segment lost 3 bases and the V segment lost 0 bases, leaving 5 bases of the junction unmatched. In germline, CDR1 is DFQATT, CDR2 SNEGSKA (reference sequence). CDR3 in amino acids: CSARDYRTGDTEAFF. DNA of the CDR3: TGCAGTGCTAGAGATTACAGGACAGGGGACACTGAAGCTTTCTTT.

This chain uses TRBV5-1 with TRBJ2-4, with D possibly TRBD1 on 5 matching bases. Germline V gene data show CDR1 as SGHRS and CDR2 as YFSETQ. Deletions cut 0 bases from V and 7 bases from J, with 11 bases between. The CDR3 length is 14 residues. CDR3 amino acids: CASSLETAGNIQYF. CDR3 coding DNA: TGCGCCAGCAGCTTGGAGACTGCAGGGAACATTCAGTACTTC.

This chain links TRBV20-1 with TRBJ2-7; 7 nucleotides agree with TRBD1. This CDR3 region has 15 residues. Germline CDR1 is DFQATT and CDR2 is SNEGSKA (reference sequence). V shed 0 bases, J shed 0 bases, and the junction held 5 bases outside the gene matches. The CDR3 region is CSARDEGALSYEQYF. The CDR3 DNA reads TGCAGTGCTAGAGATGAGGGGGCCCTCTCCTACGAGCAGTACTTC.

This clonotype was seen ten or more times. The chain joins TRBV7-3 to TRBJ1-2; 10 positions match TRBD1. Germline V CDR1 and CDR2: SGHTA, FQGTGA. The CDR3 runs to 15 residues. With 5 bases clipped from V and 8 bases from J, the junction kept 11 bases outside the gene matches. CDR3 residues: CASSPRSGTGVGYTF. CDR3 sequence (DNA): TGTGCCAGCAGCCCGAGAAGCGGGACAGGGGTGGGCTACACCTTC.

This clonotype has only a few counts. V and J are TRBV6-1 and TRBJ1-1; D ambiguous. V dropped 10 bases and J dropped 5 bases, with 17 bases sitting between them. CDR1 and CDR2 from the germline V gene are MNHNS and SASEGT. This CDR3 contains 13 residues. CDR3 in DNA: TGTGCCACCGCCGGACGGGGAAGGACTGAAGCTTTCTTT. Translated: CATAGRGRTEAFF.